The TCR beta chain described here comes from a study of T-cell reconstitution after alpha-beta-depleted transplantation in children. The length of the CDR3 is 13 residues. The germline V and J ends were trimmed by 1 base and 5 bases, with 8 bases remaining between them. Germline V gene data show CDR1 as SEHNR and CDR2 as FQNEAQ (reference sequence). During its preparation, the TCRbeta library received unique molecular identifiers. TCRdb passed the PCR reads through MiXCR, listing each CDR3 protein once. The sample holds 640,000 or so distinct CDR3 sequences; roughly 15% are singletons and the top ten take 1.1%.

The sequence was collected from a human donor who donated a stem cell graft to a child with acute myeloid leukemia. The sample in question was PBMCs from the stem cell graft donor, obtained from the stem cell graft. This chain uses TRBV7-9 with TRBJ1-1; D remains unclear. CDR3 DNA sequence: TGTGCCAGCAGCTTAGGAGGCCAGACTGAAGCTTTCTTT. It translates to CASSLGGQTEAFF.